This T cell receptor beta chain was obtained from a study of OX40 agonist ivuxolimab in advanced cancers. Overall study context: Partial responses were seen in three patients, one with hepatocellular carcinoma and two with cutaneous melanoma.

Germline V lookup: CDR1 SGHTA, CDR2 FQGTGA. The CDR3 is made up of 13 amino acids. With 5 bases removed from V and 2 bases from J, the gap between germline ends came to 8 bases. Findings of the study overall: There was clonal expansion of CD4+ and CD8+ blood T cells by week 6 at 0.1 to 3.0 mg/kg.

As to this clone: What it binds is unknown.

TCRdb's table, derived via immunoSEQ multiplex PCR, lists solely in-frame clones and lacks some. This table holds approximately 12,000 clones, 70% to 75% found once. This TCR was sampled from an adult with an advanced solid tumor such as melanoma, head and neck, liver or kidney cancer. The chain uses TRBV7-3 and TRBJ2-3; D not certain. The sample consisted of CD4+ or CD8+ T cells sorted from blood, taken in a trial of the OX40 agonist ivuxolimab. CDR3 sequence (DNA): TGTGCCAGCAGCCAGGACGACACAGATACGCAGTATTTT. It yields the protein CASSQDDTDTQYF. The full variable domain, completed using reference TRBV7-3 and TRBJ2-3, is GAGVSQTPSNKVTEKGKYVELRCDPISGHTALYWYRQSLGQGPEFLIYFQGTGAADDSGLPNDRFFAVRPEGSVSTLKIQRTERGDSAVYLCASSQDDTDTQYFGPGTRLTVL.